Listed below are T cell receptor beta chains from one sample, sequenced in a study of blood T cell repertoires in COVID-19. Data came from immunoSEQ multiplex PCR; TCRdb stores just in-frame clones and leaves some out. The sample comprises approximately 450,000 clones, about 85% of which are singletons, and under 2.5% rests with the top ten. The sample comprised PBMCs or T cells enriched from blood (not recorded which). These TCRs come from a woman aged 18-29 years with acute COVID-19. CDR3s include the opening cysteine and the closing phenylalanine or tryptophan. A D gene is named only where the DNA matches it firmly. Not every row has a clone size; where given, it reads once, few, many or a size class.

v_gene	j_gene	abundance	d_gene	len	CDR3aa	CDR3nt
TRBV2	TRBJ1-1	once	-	13	CAARPSMNTEAFF	TGTGCCGCGAGGCCCAGCATGAACACTGAAGCTTTCTTT
TRBV7-9	TRBJ2-7	-	-	13	CASSPNRVYEQYF	TGTGCCAGCAGCCCCAACAGGGTCTACGAGCAGTACTTC
TRBV10-3	TRBJ1-5	-	-	16	CAISESEQGYGQPQHF	TGTGCCATCAGTGAGTCCGAACAGGGTTATGGGCAGCCCCAGCATTTT
TRBV2	TRBJ1-6	-	-	15	CASSETDSMGSPLHF	TGTGCCAGCAGTGAGACGGACAGTATGGGTTCACCCCTCCACTTT
TRBV20-1	TRBJ2-7	-	-	11	CSAKFAPAEYF	TGCAGTGCTAAGTTTGCTCCAGCGGAGTACTTC
TRBV18	TRBJ1-1	-	-	15	CASSRVQLGGTEAFF	TGTGCCAGCTCGAGAGTTCAGTTGGGGGGAACTGAAGCTTTCTTT
TRBV27	TRBJ1-4	-	-	14	CASSAVESGEKLFF	TGTGCCAGCAGTGCGGTCGAGTCGGGTGAAAAACTGTTTTTT
TRBV5-6	TRBJ2-5	-	-	14	CASSLPEPQETQYF	TGTGCCAGCAGCTTGCCGGAGCCGCAAGAGACCCAGTACTTC
TRBV28	TRBJ2-3	-	-	17	CASSLPPLASLTDTQYF	TGTGCCAGCAGTTTACCCCCTCTAGCGAGCTTAACAGATACGCAGTATTTT
TRBV9	TRBJ2-2	-	-	18	CASSVGEPRRAGTGELFF	TGTGCCAGCAGCGTAGGAGAACCCCGCAGGGCAGGGACCGGGGAGCTGTTTTTT
TRBV11-3	TRBJ2-1	-	TRBD2	14	CASSEREGSYEQFF	TGTGCCAGCAGCGAGCGGGAGGGAAGCTATGAGCAGTTCTTC
TRBV21-1	TRBJ2-5	once	-	14	CASSKGAGTETQYF	TGTGCCAGCAGCAAAGGCGCGGGGACGGAGACCCAGTACTTC
TRBV19	TRBJ2-7	-	-	11	CASSQNSEQYF	TGTGCCAGTAGTCAAAATAGCGAGCAGTACTTC
TRBV12-5	TRBJ2-1	-	-	13	CASGLGEYNEQFF	TGTGCTAGTGGTTTAGGAGAATACAATGAGCAGTTCTTC
TRBV28	TRBJ2-3	few	TRBD2	15	CASSFGGVRADTQYF	TGTGCCAGCAGTTTCGGGGGGGTGAGGGCAGATACGCAGTATTTT
TRBV19	TRBJ2-1	-	TRBD2	15	CASSLRLAENDEQFF	TGTGCCAGTAGTTTGCGACTAGCCGAAAATGATGAGCAGTTCTTC
TRBV4-1	TRBJ1-2	-	TRBD1	15	CASSQGQGANYGYTF	TGCGCCAGCAGCCAGGGACAGGGTGCCAACTATGGCTACACCTTC
TRBV9	TRBJ2-1	-	TRBD1	15	CASSGGQAAYNEQFF	TGTGCCAGCAGCGGAGGACAGGCGGCATACAATGAGCAGTTCTTC
TRBV28	TRBJ2-7	-	TRBD1	13	CASSSPATGEQYF	TGTGCCAGCAGTTCCCCTGCGACAGGGGAGCAGTACTTC
TRBV3-1/TRBV3-2	TRBJ1-1	-	TRBD1	15	CASSLPGQGASEAFF	TGTGCCAGCAGCCTCCCGGGACAGGGGGCTTCTGAAGCTTTCTTT
TRBV19	TRBJ2-5	-	TRBD2	18	CASSIGVQRGLFGETQYF	TGTGCCAGTAGTATAGGGGTTCAGCGGGGTCTATTCGGAGAGACCCAGTACTTC
TRBV27	TRBJ1-2	-	-	13	CASSLGGGVGYTF	TGTGCCAGCAGTTTAGGCGGGGGGGTTGGCTACACCTTC
TRBV6-5	TRBJ1-2	few	TRBD1	13	CASRTGGDYGYTF	TGTGCCAGCAGAACAGGGGGGGACTATGGCTACACCTTC
TRBV7-8	TRBJ1-3	-	-	17	CASSTGTSALSGNTIYF	TGTGCCAGCAGCACCGGGACATCCGCCCTCTCTGGAAACACCATATATTTT
TRBV7-2	TRBJ1-6	-	-	15	CASSQGTAGNSPLHF	TGTGCCAGCAGTCAAGGGACTGCGGGTAATTCACCCCTCCACTTT
TRBV7-6	TRBJ2-7	-	-	15	CASSPQGGTSRGQYF	TGTGCCAGCAGCCCTCAGGGTGGGACTTCCCGCGGACAGTACTTC
TRBV4-1	TRBJ1-1	-	-	15	CASSQPGVPNTEAFF	TGCGCCAGCAGCCAACCGGGGGTGCCGAACACTGAAGCTTTCTTT
TRBV5-1	TRBJ2-7	-	-	15	CASSLGREKRYEQYF	TGCGCCAGCAGCTTGGGTCGGGAGAAGAGATACGAGCAGTACTTC
TRBV7-2	TRBJ2-5	-	TRBD2	14	CASSSLAGQETQYF	TGTGCCAGCAGTTCCCTAGCGGGACAGGAGACCCAGTACTTC
TRBV3-1/TRBV3-2	TRBJ1-6	-	TRBD1	14	CASSLGQDNSPLHF	TGTGCCAGCAGCCTGGGACAGGACAATTCACCCCTCCACTTT
TRBV2	TRBJ1-2	-	-	13	CASSPDSNYGYTF	TGTGCCAGCAGTCCTGACAGTAACTATGGCTACACCTTC
TRBV30	TRBJ1-2	-	-	13	CAWFGGSVGGYTF	TGTGCCTGGTTTGGAGGGTCTGTCGGTGGCTACACCTTC
TRBV9	TRBJ2-7	-	-	14	CASSEGGLVYEQYF	TGTGCCAGCAGCGAAGGAGGGTTGGTCTACGAGCAGTACTTC